This section outlines one T cell receptor (beta chain) sequence together with its context. The antigen is undetermined. This sample is part of a study of cytomegalovirus exposure and HLA in healthy donors. Study summary: Out of 170 million or so T cells, an earlier analysis found around 110 million unique TCR beta sequences in total. Of a few hundred genotyped donors, roughly 80% clustered with self-reported Caucasian donors.

The PCR had 60 Vbeta and 13 Jbeta primers. Repertoires were generated with immunoSEQ multiplex PCR, while TCRdb's copy carries only in-frame clones and drops some. This table has about 180,000 clones, about 80% appearing once. Study results and caveats: Likely technical artifact: a cluster of highly shared sequence variants. In an earlier analysis, in 587 donors, most V segments appeared productive either ~90% or ~30% of the time.

The sequenced sample consisted of PBMCs. This TCR came from an older woman in good health and CMV-seropositive.

DNA of the CDR3: TGTGCCAGCAGATCCCGTCAGAGGGAGGCCTATGGCTACACCTTC. Translating it yields CASRSRQREAYGYTF. The J gene is TRBJ1-2, the V gene TRBV11-2; D gene unclear. The germline V and J ends were trimmed by 6 bases and 4 bases, with 18 bases remaining between them. Germline CDR1 is SGHAT and CDR2 is FQNNGV. The CDR3 is 15 residues long.